The 29 T cell receptor beta chains reported below all come from one sample, sequenced in a study of shared clonotypes between healthy human individuals. Clones were read by immunoSEQ multiplex PCR, and TCRdb kept only the in-frame ones, dropping some. The sample consists of over a million clones, 70% to 80% of them appearing once. What was sequenced was memory CD4+ T cells from PBMCs. Subset meaning: CD45RA-negative fraction. These receptors were obtained from a man between 18 and 29 years old in good health. Some clones in this sample may be carry-over from other donors' samples.

V and J are TRBV2 and TRBJ2-5; no reliable D call. CDR3 length: 13 amino acids. The V end was cut by 6 bases, the J end by 3 bases, with 11 bases between. Germline-derived CDR1 and CDR2 are SNHLY and FYNNEI. Here the CDR3 DNA reads TGTGCCAGCAGCCAATTTGAGGAAGAGACCCAGTACTTC. Amino acid sequence: CASSQFEEETQYF.

The rearrangement joins TRBV5-1 to TRBJ2-3; D may match TRBD1 or TRBD2 (5 bases each). V lost 3 bases and J 3 bases, leaving 14 bases between the germline ends. The CDR3 loop spans 15 amino acids. Germline V gives CDR1 SGHRS, CDR2 YFSETQ. The CDR3 loop reads CASSWGRSGTDTQYF. The CDR3 nucleotides are TGCGCCAGCAGCTGGGGCCGGTCGGGGACAGATACGCAGTATTTT. Looking up the rest from reference TRBV5-1 and TRBJ2-3 gives the full variable domain: KAGVTQTPRYLIKTRGQQVTLSCSPISGHRSVSWYQQTPGQGLQFLFEYFSETQRNKGNFPGRFSGRQFSNSRSEMNVSTLELGDSALYLCASSWGRSGTDTQYFGPGTRLTVL.

The chain has TRBV18 and TRBJ2-3; 7 bases align to TRBD2. The J segment lost 6 bases and the V segment lost 3 bases, leaving 3 bases of the junction unmatched. Germline assignment: CDR1 KGHSH and CDR2 LQKENI. The CDR3 loop spans 13 amino acids. Written as DNA, the CDR3 is TGTGCCAGCTCACCGAGAGCGGGGGATACGCAGTATTTT. This codes for CASSPRAGDTQYF.

This sequence joins TRBV7-6 and TRBJ2-5, with 7 positions matching TRBD1. Losses at the gene ends were 0 bases for V and 0 bases for J; bases not matched to a gene: 4. CDR3 length: 16 amino acids. The V gene's germline CDR1 is SGHVS and CDR2 FNYEAQ. This chain's CDR3 is CASSLAPGQNQETQYF. The CDR3, as DNA: TGTGCCAGCAGCTTAGCCCCGGGACAGAACCAAGAGACCCAGTACTTC.

V usage is TRBV29-1 and J usage is TRBJ1-1; 8 bases align to TRBD1. The CDR3 contains 13 residues. Losses at the gene ends were 8 bases for V and 5 bases for J; bases not matched to a gene: 10. Germline V gives CDR1 SQVTM, CDR2 ANQGSEA. This CDR3 reads CSQRTGIGTEAFF. The CDR3 bases are TGCAGCCAACGGACAGGGATAGGGACTGAAGCTTTCTTT.

The V call is TRBV4-2, the J call TRBJ2-4; 7 positions agree with TRBD1. The V segment lost 0 bases and the J segment 9 bases; nucleotides outside the gene matches: 8. CDR1 LGHNA and CDR2 YNFKEQ come from the germline V gene. The CDR3 sequence is 15 residues long. The CDR3 sequence is CASSQDPGTDTIQYF. Written as DNA, the CDR3 is TGTGCCAGCAGCCAAGACCCCGGGACAGACACCATTCAGTACTTC.

The CDR3, as DNA: TGCGCCAGCAGCCAAGAAGTACACACCGGGGAGCTGTTTTTT. It translates to CASSQEVHTGELFF. The V gene is TRBV4-3, the J gene TRBJ2-2; D uncertain. The CDR3 totals 14 residues. Per germline, CDR1 LGHNA and CDR2 YSLEER. Trimming took off 0 bases at V and 3 bases at J, with 5 bases between the two ends.

V usage is TRBV19 and J usage is TRBJ1-4; 10 bases map to TRBD1. V lost 7 bases, J lost 7 bases, and 6 bases stayed unmatched. CDR1 and CDR2 from the germline V gene are LNHDA and SQIVND (reference sequence). This CDR3 has 14 residues. The CDR3 region is CASTRDRGVEKLFF. The CDR3 coding sequence is TGTGCCAGTACCCGGGACAGGGGTGTTGAAAAACTGTTTTTT.

The chain couples TRBV11-2 to TRBJ1-4, with 7 bases fitting TRBD1. V was pared by 5 bases and J by 3 bases, with 9 bases of the junction left unmatched. Germline values: CDR1 SGHAT, CDR2 FQNNGV. CDR3 length: 16 amino acids. The DNA for the CDR3 is TGTGCCAGCAGCGCAAGAGGACAGGCCCCTAATGAAAAACTGTTTTTT. This codes for CASSARGQAPNEKLFF.

The chain employs TRBV6-1 and TRBJ2-1; 7 bases map to TRBD1. The CDR3 is 17 residues long. CDR1 is MNHNS, CDR2 SASEGT, per germline. V lost 1 base, J lost 4 bases, and 10 bases stayed unmatched. The CDR3 DNA is TGTGCCAGCAGTGAAGAAGTAGCAGGGGGATCTTACAATGAGCAGTTCTTC. Translation: CASSEEVAGGSYNEQFF.

V usage is TRBV5-1 and J usage is TRBJ2-1, with D perhaps being TRBD1 or TRBD2 (6 bases each). Germline values: CDR1 SGHRS, CDR2 YFSETQ. V dropped 1 base and J dropped 0 bases, with 14 bases sitting between them. The CDR3 has 17 residues. The CDR3 DNA follows: TGCGCCAGCAGCTTGCAAGGGGGGCCCGGCTCCTACAATGAGCAGTTCTTC. This translates into CASSLQGGPGSYNEQFF.

The genes are TRBV15 and TRBJ2-3; 7 bases map to TRBD2. The length of the CDR3 is 14 residues. V lost 4 bases to trimming and J lost 0 bases; unmatched junction nucleotides: 1. CDR1 is LNHNV, CDR2 YYDKDF, per germline (reference sequence). Here the CDR3 DNA reads TGTGCCACCAGCACTAGCGGCAGCACAGATACGCAGTATTTT. The encoded protein is CATSTSGSTDTQYF.

The V gene is TRBV28, the J gene TRBJ2-1; 7 nucleotides line up with TRBD2. The ends lost 7 bases at V and 0 bases at J; junction bases unmatched: 9. CDR1 MDHEN and CDR2 SYDVKM come from the germline V gene. This CDR3 has 16 residues. CDR3 bases: TGTGCCAGCATAACTACTAGCGCGAGCTCCTACAATGAGCAGTTCTTC. It is translated as CASITTSASSYNEQFF.

This clone is a singleton in its sample. This rearrangement joins TRBV9 to TRBJ2-7; possibly TRBD1 or TRBD2 for D (5 bases each). The germline V gene encodes CDR1 SGDLS and CDR2 YYNGEE. Trimming took 0 bases from V and 6 from J, leaving 13 bases between them. The CDR3 is 14 residues long. In nucleotides, the CDR3 is TGTGCCAGCAGCGTAGGACTCGATGGGGGCGAGCAGTACTTC. It is translated as CASSVGLDGGEQYF. Filled out from reference TRBV9 and TRBJ2-7, the complete variable domain reads DSGVTQTPKHLITATGQRVTLRCSPRSGDLSVYWYQQSLDQGLQFLIQYYNGEERAKGNILERFSAQQFPDLHSELNLSSLELGDSALYFCASSVGLDGGEQYFGPGTRLTVT.

This chain uses TRBV2 with TRBJ1-4; TRBD1 matches 8 bases. The CDR3 loop spans 15 amino acids. V shed 2 bases, J shed 4 bases, and the junction held 3 bases outside the gene matches. CDR1 and CDR2 (germline): SNHLY, FYNNEI. CDR3 residues: CASSEQGAGNEKLFF. In DNA, the CDR3 is TGTGCCAGCAGTGAACAGGGGGCGGGTAATGAAAAACTGTTTTTT.

There are many counts of this clone. This sequence joins TRBV18 and TRBJ2-7; D is unclear. Looked up from germline, CDR1 is KGHSH and CDR2 is LQKENI. The CDR3 runs 14 residues. Trimming cost V 4 bases and J 7 bases, with 17 bases left between them. The CDR3 is CASSRSSDSEEQYF. The DNA for the CDR3 is TGTGCCAGCTCACGATCCTCCGACTCGGAGGAGCAGTACTTC.

The rearrangement links TRBV18 to TRBJ2-7; possibly TRBD1 for D (6 bases). Deletions cut 2 bases from V and 5 bases from J, with 13 bases between. From germline, CDR1 is KGHSH and CDR2 LQKENI. This CDR3 is built from 14 residues. CDR3 protein: CASSPGGAIHEQYF. CDR3 nucleotide sequence: TGTGCCAGCTCACCAGGGGGCGCAATCCACGAGCAGTACTTC.

V is TRBV28 and J is TRBJ2-2; D remains unclear. This CDR3 contains 13 residues. The germline V gene encodes CDR1 MDHEN and CDR2 SYDVKM. Trimming removed 7 bases from V and 1 base from J, with 7 bases in between. CDR3 nucleotide sequence: TGTGCCAGCACGAACAGGAACACCGGGGAGCTGTTTTTT. Residues: CASTNRNTGELFF.

The chain joins TRBV27 to TRBJ2-5; D perhaps matches TRBD1 (6 bases). There are 11 residues in the CDR3. Germline CDR1 is MNHEY and CDR2 is SMNVEV (reference sequence). Trimming took off 6 bases at V and 9 bases at J, with 11 bases between the two ends. In DNA, the CDR3 is TGTGCCAGCAGCGAGAGGGGGTCCCAGTACTTC. Its translation: CASSERGSQYF.

The V call is TRBV19, the J call TRBJ2-2; 7 bases line up with TRBD2. Germline V gene lookup returns CDR1 LNHDA and CDR2 SQIVND (reference sequence). V was clipped by 5 bases and J by 1 base; unmatched bases: 13. The length of the CDR3 is 18 residues. The CDR3 coding sequence is TGTGCCAGTAGTGGCAAATACGGCACTAGCGAGAACACCGGGGAGCTGTTTTTT. This gives the protein CASSGKYGTSENTGELFF.

A note on this clone: Within the sample, other DNA sequences also encode this same CDR3. The chain recombines TRBV5-1 with TRBJ1-1, with a weak D call TRBD1 (5 bases). The V gene lost 0 bases and the J gene lost 4 bases, with 10 bases spanning the gap. CDR3 length equals 14 residues. Germline lookup yields CDR1 SGHRS and CDR2 YFSETQ. The CDR3 DNA sequence: TGCGCCAGCAGCTTGGCCGTTGGGGGCACTGAAGCTTTCTTT. Amino acids: CASSLAVGGTEAFF. The full variable domain, with the rest looked up from reference TRBV5-1 and TRBJ1-1, is KAGVTQTPRYLIKTRGQQVTLSCSPISGHRSVSWYQQTPGQGLQFLFEYFSETQRNKGNFPGRFSGRQFSNSRSEMNVSTLELGDSALYLCASSLAVGGTEAFFGQGTRLTVV.

This chain uses TRBV28 with TRBJ1-4; no clear D gene. CDR1 is MDHEN, CDR2 SYDVKM, per germline. The V gene lost 10 bases and the J gene lost 8 bases, with 14 bases spanning the gap. The CDR3 covers 12 residues. The CDR3 sequence: CATKGFGEKLFF. The CDR3 coding sequence is TGTGCCACCAAGGGATTTGGGGAAAAACTGTTTTTT.

Comment on this clone: The DNA is omitted, as the CDR3 cannot be located on it reliably, and the CDR3 follows TCRdb's listing. The CDR3 loop is CASSMSRRAGELFF. The chain carries TRBV19 and TRBJ2-2; the tabulated D call, TRBD2, remains unverified against the DNA. The CDR3 adds up to 14 amino acids, both ends counted. The germline gives CDR1 LNHDA, CDR2 SQIVND (reference sequence).

The gene calls are TRBV9 and TRBJ2-7; D may be TRBD2 (5 bases). CDR3 length: 14 amino acids. The germline gives CDR1 SGDLS, CDR2 YYNGEE. Trimming removed 4 bases at V and 5 bases at J, with 16 bases between. The CDR3 bases are TGTGCCAGCAGCACAAGACGGAAGGAGGACGAGCAGTACTTC. It codes for CASSTRRKEDEQYF.

The chain is built from TRBV28 and TRBJ2-7, with 7 bases fitting TRBD1. With V trimmed by 1 base and J by 0 bases, 6 bases remained unmatched. The CDR3 covers 16 residues. Germline CDR1 and CDR2: MDHEN and SYDVKM. CDR3 loop: CASSLSGTETSYEQYF. In DNA form, the CDR3 reads TGTGCCAGCAGTTTATCTGGGACAGAGACCTCCTACGAGCAGTACTTC. Complete variable domain (other parts from reference TRBV28 and TRBJ2-7): DVKVTQSSRYLVKRTGEKVFLECVQDMDHENMFWYRQDPGLGLRLIYFSYDVKMKEKGDIPEGYSVSREKKERFSLILESASTNQTSMYLCASSLSGTETSYEQYFGPGTRLTVT.

V and J are TRBV4-1 and TRBJ1-2; 7 bases align to TRBD1. Germline CDR1 MGHRA, CDR2 YSYEKL. The CDR3 has 14 amino acids. V was pared by 4 bases and J by 7 bases, with 9 bases of the junction left unmatched. The CDR3 coding sequence is TGCGCCAGCAGCCGGTCGACAGGGAACGTTGGCTACACCTTC. Translated: CASSRSTGNVGYTF.

Notes on this clone: This CDR3 is also generated by other DNA sequences in the sample. Here the CDR3 reads CASSLDRNQETQYF. The CDR3 bases are TGCGCCAGCAGCCTCGACAGGAACCAAGAGACCCAGTACTTC. This chain links TRBV4-3 with TRBJ2-5, with D maybe TRBD1 (6 bases). The CDR3 covers 14 residues. Germline-derived CDR1 and CDR2 are LGHNA and YSLEER. The V gene lost 4 bases and the J gene lost 0 bases, with 9 bases spanning the gap.

This chain links TRBV5-8 with TRBJ2-1, with TRBD2 identical over 7 bases. CDR3 size: 16 residues. V was clipped by 2 bases and J by 5 bases; unmatched bases: 10. Germline V lookup: CDR1 SGHTS, CDR2 YDEGEE. CDR3 DNA: TGTGCCAGCAGCTTCATACGACTAGCCGCGAACAATGAGCAGTTCTTC. This gives the protein CASSFIRLAANNEQFF.

The sample holds a few counts of this clone. The same CDR3 is also encoded by other DNA sequences in this sample. The chain has TRBV5-6 and TRBJ2-7, with TRBD1 matching 10 bases. This CDR3 is 15 amino acids long. Germline-derived CDR1 and CDR2 are SGHDT and YYEEEE. V lost 4 bases to trimming and J lost 0 bases; unmatched junction nucleotides: 4. CDR3 loop: CASSRGQGVSYEQYF. CDR3 DNA sequence: TGTGCCAGCAGCCGCGGACAGGGGGTCTCCTACGAGCAGTACTTC.